This T cell receptor beta chain is from a study of cytomegalovirus exposure and HLA in healthy donors. Whole-study context: About 85 million unique TCRs from HLA-typed donors were held in an early release of data. General study points: The authors later linked a missense DCLRE1C variant to TCR beta V- and J-gene trimming.

It was healthy bone marrow donors who served as donors. Remarks on this clone: Its antigen remains unidentified.

PCR primers comprised 60 Vbeta and 13 Jbeta primers. Some clones are missing from TCRdb's copy, which holds only in-frame ones; the method was immunoSEQ multiplex PCR. The sample lists about 150,000 clones, roughly four fifths seen once, with over 1.3% in the top ten. This receptor was identified in a man aged 18 to 30 in good health and CMV-seronegative. Sequenced material: PBMCs.

The CDR3 reads CATATLRGRGHNEQFF. The CDR3 DNA sequence: TGTGCCACCGCTACCCTGCGTGGGAGGGGTCACAATGAGCAGTTCTTC. The chain couples TRBV15 to TRBJ2-1, with 7 bases aligning to TRBD2. This CDR3 has 16 amino acids. Germline V CDR1 and CDR2: LNHNV, YYDKDF (reference sequence). Unmatched junction bases numbered 15, after V lost 8 bases and J lost 5 bases.